These 3 T cell receptor beta chains originate from one sample sequenced in a study of shared clonotypes between healthy human individuals. The repertoire was sequenced with immunoSEQ multiplex PCR; TCRdb's copy has only in-frame clones and lacks some. The data hold under 1,100,000 clones, with about 80% observed a single time. Sequencing was done on a sample of memory CD4+ T cells from PBMCs. Noted subset: CD45RA-negative fraction. The source is a man younger than 35 in good health. Some clones in this sample may be carry-over from other donors' samples.

V usage is TRBV7-9 and J usage is TRBJ2-4; D remains unclear. Trimming removed 3 bases from V and 0 bases from J, with 9 bases in between. The germline V gene has CDR1 SEHNR and CDR2 FQNEAQ (reference sequence). There are 15 residues in the CDR3. The CDR3 protein is CASSLGSLAKNIQYF. DNA of the CDR3: TGTGCCAGCAGCTTGGGTAGCCTAGCCAAAAACATTCAGTACTTC.

To note about this clone: A read error is the likely source, as a far larger clone sits one nucleotide away. Here the CDR3 DNA reads TGTGCCAGCAGCCAGGGGATGAACACTGAAGCTTTCTTT. Encoded protein: CASSQGMNTEAFF. This sequence joins TRBV6-1 and TRBJ1-1; TRBD1 might be the D (6 bases). The V and J ends lost 6 bases and 0 bases respectively, with 8 bases between them. The CDR3 is 13 residues long. Germline CDR1 reads MNHNS; CDR2 reads SASEGT.

J is TRBJ2-3 and V is TRBV13; 7 bases are shared with TRBD2. The CDR3 consists of 16 residues. Losses at the gene ends were 0 bases for V and 2 bases for J; bases not matched to a gene: 5. Looked up from germline, CDR1 is PRHDT and CDR2 is FYEKMQ (reference sequence). CDR3 sequence reads: CASSLGGTKLTDTQYF. CDR3 DNA sequence: TGTGCCAGCAGCTTAGGTGGGACTAAACTCACAGATACGCAGTATTTT. Full variable domain (remainder filled in from reference TRBV13 and TRBJ2-3): AAGVIQSPRHLIKEKRETATLKCYPIPRHDTVYWYQQGPGQDPQFLISFYEKMQSDKGSIPDRFSAQQFSDYHSELNMSSLELGDSALYFCASSLGGTKLTDTQYFGPGTRLTVL.